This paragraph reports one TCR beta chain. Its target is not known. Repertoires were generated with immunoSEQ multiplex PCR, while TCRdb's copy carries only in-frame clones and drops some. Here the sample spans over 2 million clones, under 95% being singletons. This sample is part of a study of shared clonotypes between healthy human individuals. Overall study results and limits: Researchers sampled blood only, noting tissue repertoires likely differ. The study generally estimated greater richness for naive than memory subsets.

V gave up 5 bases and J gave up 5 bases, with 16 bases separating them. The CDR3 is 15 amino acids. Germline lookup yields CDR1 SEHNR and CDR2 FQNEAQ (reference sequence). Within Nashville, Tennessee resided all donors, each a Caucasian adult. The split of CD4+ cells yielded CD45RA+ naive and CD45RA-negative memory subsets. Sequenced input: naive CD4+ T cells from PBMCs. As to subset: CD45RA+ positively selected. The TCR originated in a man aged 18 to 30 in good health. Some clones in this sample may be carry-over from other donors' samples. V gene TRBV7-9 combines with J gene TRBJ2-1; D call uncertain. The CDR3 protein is CASSPQSAGHNEQFF. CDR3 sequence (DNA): TGTGCCAGCAGCCCGCAGTCGGCTGGTCACAATGAGCAGTTCTTC.